This TCR beta chain came from a study of cytomegalovirus exposure and HLA in healthy donors. Study results and limitations: Certain indistinguishable V segments, among them TRBV6-2 and TRBV6-3, were excluded. An analysis done earlier found most TCR beta V segments productive about 90% or about 30% of the time. Highly shared sequence variants in one cluster were likely a sequencing artifact. Analyses of presence/absence relied on an assumption of roughly uniform sequencing depth across donors.

V was clipped by 5 bases and J by 4 bases, with 17 bases between them. Germline assignment: CDR1 SGHNT and CDR2 YENEEA. The length of the CDR3 is 15 residues. Use of 60 Vbeta and 13 Jbeta primers characterized the PCR. Sequencing was performed with immunoSEQ multiplex PCR; in TCRdb, only in-frame clones are kept and a portion is missing. This sample carries tens of thousands of clones, 80% to 90% of them seen once, and the ten largest clones take around 2.9%. Concerning this clone: The target antigen is unknown.

The sequence was obtained from a woman aged 25 to 39 in good health and CMV-seronegative. Material: PBMCs. V usage is TRBV11-3 and J usage is TRBJ1-1; no definite D call. Written as DNA, the CDR3 is TGTGCCAGCAGCCCCCGCGGAAGGCAAGTCACTGAAGCTTTCTTT. It codes for CASSPRGRQVTEAFF.